One T cell receptor beta chain is described in this entry. This record belongs to a study of blood T cell repertoires in COVID-19. Turning to the study itself: Acute and convalescent COVID-19 samples came from the United States, Italy and Spain. PBMCs, B-cell-depleted T cells, or T cells were the source of the cDNA or gDNA that made up the material.

As processed by the authors: Estimates of nucleated cell counts were drawn from the amplification of reference gene primers. Data came from immunoSEQ multiplex PCR; TCRdb stores just in-frame clones and leaves some out. V and J calls and clone size come straight from that table; D and trimming were deduced from the DNA. The table lists approximately 230,000 clones, 70% to 85% of them singletons. Sequenced material: peripheral blood. The sequence came from a man aged 80 or over with acute or convalescent COVID-19.

CDR3 loop: CASSYPGTGKGEKLFF. CDR3 bases: TGTGCCAGCAGTTACCCCGGGACAGGGAAGGGGGAAAAACTGTTTTTT. This rearrangement joins TRBV6-6 to TRBJ1-4, with 9 bases aligning to TRBD1. The CDR3 runs 16 residues. Germline trimming cut 2 bases from V and 8 bases from J; bases unmatched to any gene: 9. Germline CDR1 reads MNHNY; CDR2 reads SVGAGI (reference sequence).